Below are 18 T cell receptor beta chains sequenced from a single sample in a study of monozygotic twins with inflammatory bowel disease. TCRdb re-called the 5' RACE reads and gives one entry per CDR3 protein, without DNA. The sample totals around 230,000 distinct CDR3 sequences. The source material was blood. The source is a human donor with ulcerative colitis or Crohn's disease, or a healthy co-twin of an affected twin (not recorded which).

This sequence joins TRBV5-6 and TRBJ2-5; TCRdb reports TRBD1, a call that lacks DNA to check it against. Germline lookup yields CDR1 SGHDT and CDR2 YYEEEE. The CDR3 consists of 11 residues. CDR3 in amino acids: CASSHRDRGDF.

This chain connects TRBV18 to TRBJ2-1; checking the TCRdb D call of TRBD1 is not possible without DNA. CDR1 and CDR2 (germline): KGHSH, LQKENI. The CDR3 spans 14 residues. This CDR3 is CASSPQRGRNEQFF.

J is TRBJ1-3 and V is TRBV12-3 or TRBV12-4; checking the TCRdb D call of TRBD1 is not possible without DNA. The CDR3 spans 17 residues. CDR3 amino acids: CASRPVDGPRSGNTIYF.

The rearrangement links TRBV5-1 to TRBJ1-1; TCRdb designates TRBD1, a call that cannot be tested without DNA. The CDR3 runs 14 residues. Germline CDR1 and CDR2: SGHRS and YFSETQ. This CDR3 is CASNLGQMNTEAFF.

The genes are TRBV29-1 and TRBJ2-1. Germline loops: CDR1 SQVTM, CDR2 ANQGSEA. The CDR3 is made up of 11 amino acids. CDR3 residues: CSVDRATDQFF.

The rearrangement uses TRBV5-6 and TRBJ1-4; TCRdb calls TRBD1, which cannot be checked without DNA. Per germline, CDR1 SGHDT and CDR2 YYEEEE. There are 13 residues in the CDR3. The CDR3 spells CASKDRANEKLFF.

The V call is TRBV20-1, the J call TRBJ2-7. The germline gives CDR1 DFQATT, CDR2 SNEGSKA (reference sequence). The CDR3 has 11 amino acids. CDR3 residues: CSARVPYEQYF.

The chain couples TRBV5-1 to TRBJ1-1; the TCRdb D gene call, TRBD1, has no DNA to confirm it. The CDR3 has 16 amino acids. CDR1 is SGHRS and CDR2 is YFSETQ in the germline V gene. The CDR3 loop reads CASSALRDRGRTEAFF.

The chain has TRBV5-1 and TRBJ1-1; TCRdb names TRBD1, which stays unverified in the absence of DNA. The V gene's germline CDR1 is SGHRS and CDR2 YFSETQ. The CDR3 length is 13 residues. Here the CDR3 reads CASSPGVLAEAFF. Full variable domain (outside the CDR3, taken from reference TRBV5-1 and TRBJ1-1): KAGVTQTPRYLIKTRGQQVTLSCSPISGHRSVSWYQQTPGQGLQFLFEYFSETQRNKGNFPGRFSGRQFSNSRSEMNVSTLELGDSALYLCASSPGVLAEAFFGQGTRLTVV.

The J gene is TRBJ1-5, the V gene TRBV7-2. Germline V CDR1 and CDR2: SGHTA, FQGNSA. The length of the CDR3 is 13 residues. The CDR3 is CASSFWVNQPQHF.

This rearrangement joins TRBV4-1 to TRBJ2-2; the D gene TCRdb calls, TRBD2, cannot be checked with no DNA. The CDR3 is 15 residues long. Germline CDR1 reads MGHRA; CDR2 reads YSYEKL. The CDR3 spells CASSQEGGGTGELFF.

J is TRBJ2-1 and V is TRBV2; TCRdb outputs TRBD2, but without DNA this stays unchecked. The CDR3 runs to 17 residues. The germline V gene has CDR1 SNHLY and CDR2 FYNNEI. The CDR3 sequence is CASSESSGTSSYNEQFF. The full variable domain, in which reference TRBV2 and TRBJ2-1 provide the parts outside the CDR3, is EPEVTQTPSHQVTQMGQEVILRCVPISNHLYFYWYRQILGQKVEFLVSFYNNEISEKSEIFDDQFSVERPDGSNFTLKIRSTKLEDSAMYFCASSESSGTSSYNEQFFGPGTRLTVL.

The chain has TRBV6-1 and TRBJ1-5. The germline gives CDR1 MNHNS, CDR2 SASEGT. The CDR3 is 14 amino acids. The CDR3 reads CASNPAASNQPQHF.

This chain joins TRBV2 and TRBJ2-2; TCRdb's assignment of TRBD1 cannot be checked, as there is no DNA. Per germline, CDR1 SNHLY and CDR2 FYNNEI. This CDR3 region has 15 residues. CDR3 region: CASSEQGPNTGELFF.

This chain connects TRBV27 to TRBJ1-5. The CDR3 has 13 residues. Per the germline V gene, CDR1 is MNHEY and CDR2 is SMNVEV (reference sequence). CDR3: CASSSQRNQPQHF.

The V call is TRBV5-1, the J call TRBJ2-7; TCRdb picks TRBD1, but there is no DNA to check that call. The CDR3 has 13 amino acids. Germline V gene sequence: CDR1 SGHRS, CDR2 YFSETQ. The CDR3 loop reads CASSPGGPREQYF.

The V gene is TRBV12-3 or TRBV12-4, the J gene TRBJ2-7; TCRdb's D call, TRBD2, is unchecked because there is no DNA. The CDR3 covers 15 residues. The CDR3 protein is CASSLVRDPFYEQYF.

The chain is built from TRBV20-1 and TRBJ1-2; TCRdb returns TRBD1, unconfirmable since there is no DNA. Germline values: CDR1 DFQATT, CDR2 SNEGSKA (reference sequence). This CDR3 is built from 12 residues. The CDR3 here is CSARSDSWGYTF.